The clone carrying this T cell receptor (beta chain) was observed a few times. Its target is unknown. Here immunoSEQ multiplex PCR was the method, and the copy in TCRdb shows in-frame clones only, minus some. The top ten clones hold less than 2.5% of a sample with about 59,000 clones, roughly 80% of them seen once. This sample was taken from a study of vaccination effects on CD4 cells after COVID-19. Study context: The second dose preceded post-vaccine samples by a median of 72 days.

The germline V gene has CDR1 KGHSH and CDR2 LQKENI. Deletions cut 6 bases from V and 2 bases from J, with 5 bases between. The CDR3 spans 13 residues. Sequencing in the ViraFEST assay came after antigen-specific CD4+ T cells had been expanded with viral peptide pools, which were used to stimulate PBMC. Cultured cells yielded isolated CD4+ T cells after 10 days. The vaccine given was either BNT162b2 or mRNA-1273, in two doses. Researchers reported culturing more than 1.5 million PBMC in each well, adding 8 to 10 IU/ml IL-2 and about 10 ug/ml peptides. The chain joins TRBV18 to TRBJ2-6; D is undetermined. The origin of this receptor is a human donor who received a COVID-19 vaccine. The sample was CD4+ T cells from PBMCs cultured with HCoV-OC43 spike peptides, taken after COVID-19 vaccination. The sample's subset: HCoV-OC43 spike overlapping peptide pool stimulation. DNA of the CDR3: TGTGCCAGCTCCCCTACTGGGGCCAACGTCCTGACTTTC. It codes for CASSPTGANVLTF.